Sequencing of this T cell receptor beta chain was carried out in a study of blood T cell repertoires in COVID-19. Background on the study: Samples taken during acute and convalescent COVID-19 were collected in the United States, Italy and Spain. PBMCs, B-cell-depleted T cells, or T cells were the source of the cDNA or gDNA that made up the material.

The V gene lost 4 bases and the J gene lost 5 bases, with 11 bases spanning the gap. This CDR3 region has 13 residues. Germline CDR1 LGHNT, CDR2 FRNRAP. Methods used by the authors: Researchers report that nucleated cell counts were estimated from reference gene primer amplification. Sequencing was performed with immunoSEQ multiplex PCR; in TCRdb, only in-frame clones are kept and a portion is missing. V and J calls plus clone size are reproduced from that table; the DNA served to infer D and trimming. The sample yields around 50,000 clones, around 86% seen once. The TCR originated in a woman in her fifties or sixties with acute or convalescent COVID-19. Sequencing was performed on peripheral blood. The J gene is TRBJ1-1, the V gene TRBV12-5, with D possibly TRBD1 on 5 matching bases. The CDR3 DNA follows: TGTGCTAGTGGTTATCCAGGGTTTACTGAAGCTTTCTTT. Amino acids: CASGYPGFTEAFF.